The rows below give T cell receptor beta chains drawn from one sample of a study of OX40 agonist ivuxolimab in advanced cancers. Sequenced by immunoSEQ multiplex PCR; TCRdb stores in-frame clones only, minus some. Of about 60,000 clones listed, over 80% were seen once; the top ten hold roughly 2.3%. Specimen: CD4+ or CD8+ T cells sorted from blood, collected in a trial of the OX40 agonist ivuxolimab. The receptors originated from an adult with an advanced solid tumor such as melanoma, head and neck, liver or kidney cancer. CDR3s include the opening cysteine and the closing phenylalanine or tryptophan. The order of the fields is V gene, clone size, D gene, J gene, CDR3 DNA, CDR3 protein. D genes are given only for firm matches. Some rows mark clone size as missing; the rest say once, few, many or name a class of expanded clone.

TRBV5-6,.,.,TRBJ1-4,TGTGCCAGCAGCTTGGCCAGGGCCACCTTCGGTGAAAAACTGTTTTTT,CASSLARATFGEKLFF
TRBV28,.,TRBD1,TRBJ2-7,TGTGCCAGCAGTTTTACAGGGGGCGCCCCCTACGAGCAGTACTTC,CASSFTGGAPYEQYF
TRBV18,.,.,TRBJ2-6,TGTGCCAGCTCACCGTCAGGGAGCTCTGGGGCCAACGTCCTGACTTTC,CASSPSGSSGANVLTF
TRBV5-4,once,TRBD2,TRBJ2-7,TGTGCCAGCAGCTTCCCCGGGGGGGAGCGGATTTACGAGCAGTACTTC,CASSFPGGERIYEQYF
TRBV27,.,TRBD1,TRBJ1-2,TGTGCCAGTCGTGGGACAGGGAACTATGGCTACACCTTC,CASRGTGNYGYTF
TRBV7-9,few,.,TRBJ1-2,TGTGCCAGCAGCCCGGGTCAGGGGGGCTACACCTTC,CASSPGQGGYTF
TRBV6-5,.,TRBD1,TRBJ1-3,TGTGCCAGCAGCCTCAACAGGGGGCCTGGGACCATATATTTT,CASSLNRGPGTIYF
TRBV11-3,few,.,TRBJ2-7,TGTGCCAGCGGTTACGGAAAGTCCTACGAGCAGTACTTC,CASGYGKSYEQYF
TRBV7-2,.,.,TRBJ2-1,TGTGCCAGCAGCTTAGTTGGGCGGGGAACCTACAATGAGCAGTTCTTC,CASSLVGRGTYNEQFF
TRBV9,.,TRBD1,TRBJ1-1,TGTGCCAGCAGCGTCACAGGGGGCGCATCTCGGTACACTGAAGCTTTCTTT,CASSVTGGASRYTEAFF
TRBV21-1,.,.,TRBJ2-7,TGTGCCAGCAGCAAACGGAGGCACTCCTACGAGCAGTACTTC,CASSKRRHSYEQYF
TRBV4-2,.,.,TRBJ1-5,TGTGCCAGCAGCCAGGAAACCAGGGTAGGCAATCAGCCCCAGCATTTT,CASSQETRVGNQPQHF
TRBV12-5,.,.,TRBJ1-4,TGTGCTAGTGGTTTGGCACAGGGAGCAACTAATGAAAAACTGTTTTTT,CASGLAQGATNEKLFF
TRBV6-1,once,TRBD2,TRBJ2-3,TGTGCCAGTGGTTTAGCGGGTACGCAGTATTTT,CASGLAGTQYF
TRBV11-3,.,.,TRBJ1-2,TGTGCCAGCAGCTTAGAAGAGGGGGACGGCTACACCTTC,CASSLEEGDGYTF
TRBV7-9,.,.,TRBJ1-1,TGTGCCAGCACGGAAACCCCCCCGAACACTGAAGCTTTCTTT,CASTETPPNTEAFF
TRBV10-3,.,TRBD2,TRBJ2-2,TGTGCCATCAGTGAGCTAGGACTAGCCGCAAACACCGGGGAGCTGTTTTTT,CAISELGLAANTGELFF
TRBV29-1,.,.,TRBJ2-5,TGCAGCGTTGGACGCACGGGACGTCGAGAGACCCAGTACTTC,CSVGRTGRRETQYF
TRBV6-4,.,.,TRBJ1-2,TGTGCCAGCAACGTTGGCTACACCTTC,CASNVGYTF
TRBV28,.,.,TRBJ1-5,TGTGCCAGCAGTCATCTAAGGGGAGGAGGTCAGCCCCAGCATTTT,CASSHLRGGGQPQHF
TRBV7-2,.,.,TRBJ1-2,TGTGCCAGCAGCCAAGGGGACTTTTCTTCCTATGGCTACACCTTC,CASSQGDFSSYGYTF
TRBV7-2,.,.,TRBJ1-1,TGTGCCAGCAGCTTAGCCCGACGGGACACTGAAGCTTTCTTT,CASSLARRDTEAFF
TRBV7-7,.,TRBD1,TRBJ2-1,TGTGCCAGCAGCCCGGACAGGGACAATGAGCAGTTCTTC,CASSPDRDNEQFF